One and the same sample provided the 15 T cell receptor beta chains below, sequenced in a study of CD8+ T cells in alopecia areata. Following extraction, RNA underwent reverse transcription to cDNA, which served as the sequencing template. This table comes from immunoSEQ multiplex PCR, and its TCRdb copy is limited to in-frame clones, with some not included. The sample consists of 140,000 to 150,000 clones, about 60% of them appearing once. This sample comprised CD4+ T cells sorted from blood, obtained at week 0. These receptors came from a human donor with alopecia areata.

This chain joins TRBV6-5 and TRBJ2-7; 7 positions match TRBD2. Germline loops: CDR1 MNHEY, CDR2 SVGAGI. This CDR3 spans 16 amino acids. With V trimmed by 4 bases and J by 0 bases, 9 bases remained unmatched. The CDR3 DNA reads TGTGCCAGCAGTTCCCAAGGACTAGGGCTCTCCTACGAGCAGTACTTC. Protein product: CASSSQGLGLSYEQYF.

The chain couples TRBV5-1 to TRBJ1-1, with D tentatively TRBD1 (6 bases). Per the germline V gene, CDR1 is SGHRS and CDR2 is YFSETQ. Trimming stripped 4 bases from V and 0 bases from J, with 13 bases between. This CDR3 region has 15 residues. CDR3 residues: CASSPGGLLNTEAFF. The CDR3 nucleotides read TGCGCCAGCAGCCCCGGGGGCTTACTGAACACTGAAGCTTTCTTT.

This chain connects TRBV9 to TRBJ1-2, with D possibly TRBD1 on 5 matching bases. This CDR3 region has 13 residues. Germline-derived CDR1 and CDR2 are SGDLS and YYNGEE. Trimming took off 0 bases at V and 5 bases at J, with 8 bases between the two ends. The CDR3 DNA reads as TGTGCCAGCAGCGTAGGACAGAAGTATGGCTACACCTTC. Amino acids: CASSVGQKYGYTF. Complete variable domain (other parts from reference TRBV9 and TRBJ1-2): DSGVTQTPKHLITATGQRVTLRCSPRSGDLSVYWYQQSLDQGLQFLIQYYNGEERAKGNILERFSAQQFPDLHSELNLSSLELGDSALYFCASSVGQKYGYTFGSGTRLTVV.

In this sample, this clone turned up a few times. V is TRBV4-1 and J is TRBJ2-4, with 12 bases that match TRBD2. Germline trimming cut 2 bases from V and 0 bases from J; bases unmatched to any gene: 11. CDR1 is MGHRA, CDR2 YSYEKL, per germline. CDR3 size: 20 residues. For the CDR3, the DNA is TGCGCCAGCAGCCAACCTCGTTCCCTAGCGGGGGGGAGAGCCAAAAACATTCAGTACTTC. Translation gives CASSQPRSLAGGRAKNIQYF.

This clone was recorded a few times. CDR3 amino acids: CSVADRAGGELFF. CDR3 DNA: TGCAGCGTCGCGGACAGGGCGGGCGGGGAGCTGTTTTTT. The rearrangement joins TRBV29-1 to TRBJ2-2; 8 nucleotides line up with TRBD1. V shed 6 bases and J 7 bases; nucleotides not matched to a gene: 7. This CDR3 comprises 13 residues. Germline CDR1 SQVTM, CDR2 ANQGSEA.

This clone was seen only once. V gene TRBV7-8 combines with J gene TRBJ2-1; D call uncertain. This CDR3 contains 12 residues. The germline V and J ends were trimmed by 1 base and 8 bases, with 6 bases remaining between them. Germline V gene data show CDR1 as SGHVS and CDR2 as FQNEAQ. CDR3 protein: CASSLETHEQFF. CDR3 coding DNA: TGTGCCAGCAGCTTAGAGACTCATGAGCAGTTCTTC.

This sequence joins TRBV7-2 and TRBJ2-3, with a tentative D call TRBD2 (7 bases). Trimming took 7 bases from V and 2 from J, leaving 16 bases between them. Germline V CDR1 and CDR2: SGHTA, FQGNSA. This CDR3 contains 15 residues. CDR3 DNA sequence: TGTGCCAGCACCTTGGGGGGGGGCGACACAGATACGCAGTATTTT. Translation: CASTLGGGDTDTQYF.

The rearrangement uses TRBV10-3 and TRBJ2-7, with a possible D match to TRBD1 (5 bases). The V gene lost 10 bases and the J gene lost 4 bases, with 14 bases spanning the gap. Germline V gives CDR1 ENHRY, CDR2 SYGVKD. CDR3 size: 12 residues. The CDR3 here is CATASPGYEQYF. The CDR3 DNA sequence: TGTGCCACCGCCTCTCCAGGGTACGAGCAGTACTTC.

This chain connects TRBV9 to TRBJ1-6, with a weak D call TRBD1 (5 bases). Trimming left V 3 bases short and J 13 bases short, with 17 bases between. From germline, CDR1 is SGDLS and CDR2 YYNGEE. The CDR3 has 14 amino acids. CDR3 amino acids: CASSARQFQGPLHF. In DNA, the CDR3 is TGTGCCAGCAGCGCCCGACAGTTCCAAGGGCCCCTCCACTTT.

This clone was seen a single time. This chain connects TRBV6-6 to TRBJ2-6; TRBD1 agrees at 7 bases. Germline CDR1 reads MNHNY; CDR2 reads SVGAGI (reference sequence). The CDR3 is made up of 16 amino acids. J lost 0 bases, V lost 8 bases, and 7 bases had no gene match. The CDR3 loop reads CASRDRVFSGANVLTF. The CDR3 DNA reads TGTGCCAGCCGGGACAGAGTCTTCTCTGGGGCCAACGTCCTGACTTTC.

This clone showed up many times. J is TRBJ2-3 and V is TRBV7-8; no clear D gene. The CDR3 covers 17 residues. Germline loops: CDR1 SGHVS, CDR2 FQNEAQ. The V gene lost 5 bases and the J gene lost 2 bases, with 20 bases spanning the gap. DNA of the CDR3: TGTGCCAGCAGCCACAATGCGATTCCAAAACCCACAGATACGCAGTATTTT. Protein product: CASSHNAIPKPTDTQYF.

A few counts support this clone. V gene TRBV7-9 combines with J gene TRBJ1-6; the match to TRBD1 covers 7 bases. The CDR3 extends over 18 amino acids. CDR1 is SEHNR and CDR2 is FQNEAQ in the germline V gene (reference sequence). The junction had 5 bases not matched to a gene; V was cut back by 0 bases and J by 0 bases. The CDR3 reads CASSLAGTASSYNSPLHF. The CDR3 nucleotides are TGTGCCAGCAGCTTAGCCGGGACAGCCAGCTCCTATAATTCACCCCTCCACTTT.

In its sample, this clone was seen a few times. This chain connects TRBV29-1 to TRBJ2-2, with 7 positions matching TRBD1. Looked up from germline, CDR1 is SQVTM and CDR2 is ANQGSEA. CDR3 size: 13 residues. The J segment lost 4 bases and the V segment lost 7 bases, leaving 6 bases of the junction unmatched. This chain's CDR3 is CSARRTGTGELFF. CDR3 nucleotide sequence: TGCAGCGCCCGCCGGACAGGCACCGGGGAGCTGTTTTTT.

The V gene is TRBV29-1, the J gene TRBJ1-2, with 9 positions matching TRBD1. The CDR3 has 14 residues. The V and J ends lost 3 bases and 0 bases, in that order; junction bases with no gene match: 2. Per germline, CDR1 SQVTM and CDR2 ANQGSEA. CDR3 sequence reads: CSVDGTGPNYGYTF. The CDR3 region has the DNA TGCAGCGTTGATGGGACAGGGCCTAACTATGGCTACACCTTC.

The chain couples TRBV5-1 to TRBJ2-2; no reliable D call. V was trimmed by 3 bases and J by 2 bases, leaving 5 bases between them. The CDR3 contains 13 residues. Germline V gives CDR1 SGHRS, CDR2 YFSETQ. Written as DNA, the CDR3 is TGCGCCAGCAGCTCGGACAACACCGGGGAGCTGTTTTTT. Translation: CASSSDNTGELFF. Full variable domain (remainder filled in from reference TRBV5-1 and TRBJ2-2): KAGVTQTPRYLIKTRGQQVTLSCSPISGHRSVSWYQQTPGQGLQFLFEYFSETQRNKGNFPGRFSGRQFSNSRSEMNVSTLELGDSALYLCASSSDNTGELFFGEGSRLTVL.